This TCR beta chain was sequenced for a study of T cells in localized non-small cell lung cancer (dated by TCRdb to the early 2020s). For the study in its entirety: The study examined T cell repertoires in under 300 patients with early-stage NSCLC and compared tumors with uninvolved tumor-adjacent lungs. The cohort comprised 236 treatment-naïve NSCLC patients with resected, localized lung tumors. Of the NSCLC patients, around 130 were male and approximately 97 were female, and the mean age was approximately 66 years.

To note about this clone: It lacks a known antigen. Base qualities are not provided; no much larger clone lies one nucleotide away.

At diagnosis, tumor, uninvolved tumor-adjacent lung and peripheral blood were collected and then preserved as a mix of FFPE and fresh-frozen material. For TCR repertoire profiling, blood samples were analyzed as peripheral blood mononuclear cells. Here is what the overall study found, with its caveats: Because the study design was exploratory, TCR variables were selected using unadjusted p-values without false-discovery rate correction. A median of 57 of the top 100 tumor clones were detected in paired uninvolved adjacent lung, and 28 of these tumor clones were also found among the top 100 clones of the paired uninvolved adjacent lung. Higher T cell density in blood was associated with longer overall survival, whereas higher clonality in adjacent lung was associated with shorter survival. Because multi-region tumor sequencing was not performed, intratumor heterogeneity could not be ruled out. Uninvolved tumor-adjacent lung showed the highest T cell clonality, higher than tumor, which suggests more focused antigenic responses in the uninvolved tumor-adjacent lung.

The immunoSEQ Assay was used to sequence TCR beta CDR3 regions from DNA. Regarding the original processing steps: To compute T cell density, TCR beta template counts were normalized to usable DNA, which was estimated by amplifying housekeeping genes. Richness was estimated using the preseqR package, with extrapolation to 400,000 templates for PBMC samples and to 120,000 templates for tissue samples. Clonality was calculated as one minus Pielou's evenness. Tissue-enriched TCRs were identified by differential abundance testing using productive amino-acid clonotypes, minimum total count 5 and alpha 0.1. The Jaccard Index and the Morisita Overlap Index were used to measure how much the repertoires overlapped between compartments. GLIPH grouped TCR beta CDR3s together with public tetramer-defined viral CDR3s, and a viral motif had to include at least three viral sequences and show V-gene enrichment. TCRdb stores this immuneACCESS table with in-frame sequences only. Part of the clones is absent; in the studies checked, under half of the shortfall reflects unresolved V genes, and no reason is known for the rest. That table furnishes V, J and clone size, whereas the DNA furnished D and trimming. In this sample the table shows some 90,000 clones, 80% to 90% of which occur a single time. The ten largest clonotypes hold roughly 15% of the sample.

From cysteine to phenylalanine, the CDR3 is 14 amino acids long. The entry retains the CDR3 DNA only, 42 bases that are in frame from base 1. V sheds 5 bases and J sheds 5 bases, leaving 15 bases between their ends. CDR1 and CDR2 are drawn from the germline V gene (reference sequence): PRHDT, FYEKMQ. The receptor was isolated from a man aged 40 to 75 with stage I squamous cell lung carcinoma. The chain links TRBV13 with TRBJ1-2; D gene: possibly TRBD1, on 5 matching bases. Here the sequenced sample was peripheral blood, taken before any cancer treatment. CDR3 region: CASSHRGTTYGYTF. The sequenced DNA is TGTGCCAGCAGCCACCGGGGGACGACGTATGGCTACACCTTC.